The 18 T cell receptor beta chains reported below all come from one sample, sequenced in a study of cytomegalovirus exposure and HLA in healthy donors. Primers: 60 Vbeta forward and 13 Jbeta reverse. Some clones are missing from TCRdb's copy, which holds only in-frame ones; the method was immunoSEQ multiplex PCR. The data contain under 150,000 clones, 63% of them singletons. The specimen sequenced was PBMCs. The receptor source for this set is a man aged 35 to 55 in good health and CMV-seropositive.

This clone was found a few times. The chain combines TRBV2 with TRBJ2-7; D remains unclear. The CDR3 covers 12 residues. Trimming pared 1 base from V and 1 base from J, leaving 2 bases between. Per germline, CDR1 SNHLY and CDR2 FYNNEI. Here the CDR3 DNA reads TGTGCCAGCAGTGAAGTATCCTACGAGCAGTACTTC. Protein: CASSEVSYEQYF.

The V and J genes are TRBV27 and TRBJ1-1; a possible D gene is TRBD1 (5 bases). The CDR3 is made up of 15 amino acids. The germline V and J ends were trimmed by 4 bases and 1 base, with 13 bases remaining between them. Germline V lookup: CDR1 MNHEY, CDR2 SMNVEV (reference sequence). CDR3: CASSYLSGGNTEAFF. The CDR3 DNA is TGTGCCAGCAGTTACCTTTCGGGGGGGAACACTGAAGCTTTCTTT.

The J gene is TRBJ1-1, the V gene TRBV28, with 7 nucleotides matching TRBD1. Germline CDR1 and CDR2: MDHEN and SYDVKM. Losses at the gene ends were 3 bases for V and 5 bases for J; bases not matched to a gene: 3. This CDR3 has 13 residues. Written as DNA, the CDR3 is TGTGCCAGCAGTTTGACAGGGAGGACTGAAGCTTTCTTT. Its protein product is CASSLTGRTEAFF. Together with reference TRBV28 and TRBJ1-1, the CDR3 gives the full variable domain: DVKVTQSSRYLVKRTGEKVFLECVQDMDHENMFWYRQDPGLGLRLIYFSYDVKMKEKGDIPEGYSVSREKKERFSLILESASTNQTSMYLCASSLTGRTEAFFGQGTRLTVV.

The rearrangement uses TRBV19 and TRBJ1-1; D is uncertain. Germline V gives CDR1 LNHDA, CDR2 SQIVND (reference sequence). V lost 5 bases and J 3 bases, leaving 13 bases between the germline ends. CDR3 size: 14 residues. CDR3 coding DNA: TGTGCCAGTAGTCTCCGAGCCCGGGACACTGAAGCTTTCTTT. Translating it yields CASSLRARDTEAFF.

The chain recombines TRBV5-4 with TRBJ2-4; 10 bases agree with TRBD1. This CDR3 comprises 14 residues. Germline values: CDR1 SGHNT, CDR2 YYREEE (reference sequence). With V trimmed by 2 bases and J by 8 bases, 4 bases remained unmatched. CDR3 nucleotide sequence: TGTGCCAGCAGCTTCGACAGGGGGCGAGACATTCAGTACTTC. Translated, it gives CASSFDRGRDIQYF. Full variable domain (outside the CDR3, taken from reference TRBV5-4 and TRBJ2-4): ETGVTQSPTHLIKTRGQQVTLRCSSQSGHNTVSWYQQALGQGPQFIFQYYREEENGRGNFPPRFSGLQFPNYSSELNVNALELDDSALYLCASSFDRGRDIQYFGAGTRLSVL.

This clone was seen a few times. This chain joins TRBV6-6 and TRBJ1-5; tentatively, D is TRBD1 (6 bases). CDR1 is MNHNY and CDR2 is SVGAGI in the germline V gene (reference sequence). V was clipped by 5 bases and J by 0 bases, with 14 bases between them. The CDR3 has 16 residues. In DNA form, the CDR3 reads TGTGCCAGCAGTCCGACAGGCTTTTATAGCAATCAGCCCCAGCATTTT. Translating gives CASSPTGFYSNQPQHF.

In this sample, this clone turned up a few times. The chain couples TRBV19 to TRBJ1-2; D might be TRBD1 (5 bases). V lost 4 bases and J 8 bases, leaving 11 bases between the germline ends. The CDR3 consists of 12 residues. Germline values: CDR1 LNHDA, CDR2 SQIVND (reference sequence). This CDR3 is CASSTSGNGYTF. In DNA, the CDR3 is TGTGCCAGTAGTACGTCAGGGAACGGCTACACCTTC. The complete variable domain, with remaining parts taken from reference TRBV19 and TRBJ1-2, reads DGGITQSPKYLFRKEGQNVTLSCEQNLNHDAMYWYRQDPGQGLRLIYYSQIVNDFQKGDIAEGYSVSREKKESFPLTVTSAQKNPTAFYLCASSTSGNGYTFGSGTRLTVV.

V and J are TRBV10-3 and TRBJ1-5, with D maybe TRBD1 (6 bases). CDR3 length: 17 residues. V was pared by 5 bases and J by 2 bases, with 19 bases between. From germline, CDR1 is ENHRY and CDR2 SYGVKD. This CDR3 is CAISTKMGAFGNQPQHF. The CDR3 DNA reads TGTGCCATCAGTACCAAAATGGGGGCGTTTGGCAATCAGCCCCAGCATTTT.

This clone appeared a few times. The chain joins TRBV4-2 to TRBJ2-2; D remains unclear. From germline, CDR1 is LGHNA and CDR2 YNFKEQ. With 0 bases removed from V and 6 bases from J, the gap between germline ends came to 5 bases. This CDR3 spans 13 amino acids. CDR3 residues: CASSQDSAGELFF. The CDR3 DNA follows: TGTGCCAGCAGCCAAGATTCGGCCGGGGAGCTGTTTTTT.

The chain uses TRBV28 and TRBJ2-4, with 8 bases fitting TRBD2. This CDR3 is 16 amino acids long. Germline values: CDR1 MDHEN, CDR2 SYDVKM. After removal of 5 bases from V and 1 base from J, the junction contained 7 bases not matched to a gene. The chain's CDR3 is CASSRTSSLAKNIQYF. The CDR3 DNA reads TGTGCCAGCAGTAGGACTAGCTCTCTTGCCAAAAACATTCAGTACTTC. Variable domain in full (rest from reference TRBV28 and TRBJ2-4): DVKVTQSSRYLVKRTGEKVFLECVQDMDHENMFWYRQDPGLGLRLIYFSYDVKMKEKGDIPEGYSVSREKKERFSLILESASTNQTSMYLCASSRTSSLAKNIQYFGAGTRLSVL.

The V call is TRBV9, the J call TRBJ2-1; TRBD1 matches at 7 bases. V trimming: 0 bases; J trimming: 6 bases; junction bases outside the gene matches: 6. Germline CDR1 and CDR2: SGDLS and YYNGEE. This CDR3 spans 15 amino acids. The DNA of the CDR3 is TGTGCCAGCAGCGTAGGACAGGGTGGGCGCAATGAGCAGTTCTTC. Translated, it gives CASSVGQGGRNEQFF.

In this sample, this clone turned up a few times. The chain employs TRBV7-8 and TRBJ2-7; 9 nucleotides align to TRBD1. Losses at the gene ends were 5 bases for V and 4 bases for J; bases not matched to a gene: 12. Germline CDR1 and CDR2: SGHVS and FQNEAQ. The CDR3 extends over 16 amino acids. In DNA, the CDR3 is TGTGCCAGCAGCACTCGACAGGGGGTGGGATCTTACGAGCAGTACTTC. Protein: CASSTRQGVGSYEQYF.

The rearrangement links TRBV2 to TRBJ2-1; a possible D gene is TRBD1 (6 bases). Germline V gene lookup returns CDR1 SNHLY and CDR2 FYNNEI. The germline V and J ends were trimmed by 7 bases and 7 bases, with 14 bases remaining between them. This CDR3 has 13 amino acids. CDR3 in amino acids: CASIQGRRNEQFF. CDR3 coding DNA: TGTGCCAGCATTCAGGGGCGCCGGAATGAGCAGTTCTTC.

The chain couples TRBV30 to TRBJ2-5, with TRBD2 identical over 9 bases. The J call may be in error: the DNA end matches TRBJ2-7 better. The germline gives CDR1 GTSNPN, CDR2 SVGIG (reference sequence). The CDR3 contains 14 residues. The DNA of the CDR3 is TGTGCCTGGAGTGTAGGTAGCGGGAGATCCGAGCAGTACTTC. This gives the protein CAWSVGSGRSEQYF.

V is TRBV7-9 and J is TRBJ1-1, with no clear D. Germline CDR1 reads SEHNR; CDR2 reads FQNEAQ (reference sequence). V gave up 5 bases and J gave up 1 base, with 8 bases separating them. This CDR3 has 13 residues. In nucleotides, the CDR3 is TGTGCCAGCAGCAAGACACAGAACACTGAAGCTTTCTTT. Its translation is CASSKTQNTEAFF. Variable domain in full (rest from reference TRBV7-9 and TRBJ1-1): DTGVSQNPRHKITKRGQNVTFRCDPISEHNRLYWYRQTLGQGPEFLTYFQNEAQLEKSRLLSDRFSAERPKGSFSTLEIQRTEQGDSAMYLCASSKTQNTEAFFGQGTRLTVV.

The chain links TRBV4-1 to TRBJ1-5; 9 bases align to TRBD1. Germline V gene lookup returns CDR1 MGHRA and CDR2 YSYEKL. After removal of 1 base from V and 7 bases from J, the junction contained 8 bases not matched to a gene. The CDR3 runs to 16 residues. The CDR3 here is CASSQGPPGQGQPQHF. CDR3 nucleotides: TGCGCCAGCAGCCAAGGTCCCCCGGGACAGGGACAGCCCCAGCATTTT.

The rearrangement joins TRBV19 to TRBJ2-7; 10 bases are shared with TRBD1. J was trimmed by 7 bases and V by 5 bases; bases with no gene match: 5. This CDR3 region has 13 residues. Per the germline V gene, CDR1 is LNHDA and CDR2 is SQIVND (reference sequence). CDR3: CASSGQGGGEQYF. CDR3 nucleotide sequence: TGTGCCAGTAGTGGACAGGGGGGCGGTGAGCAGTACTTC. The entire variable domain, with the rest obtained from reference TRBV19 and TRBJ2-7, is as follows: DGGITQSPKYLFRKEGQNVTLSCEQNLNHDAMYWYRQDPGQGLRLIYYSQIVNDFQKGDIAEGYSVSREKKESFPLTVTSAQKNPTAFYLCASSGQGGGEQYFGPGTRLTVT.

The chain links TRBV2 to TRBJ1-5; 11 bases agree with TRBD1. This CDR3 contains 15 residues. From germline, CDR1 is SNHLY and CDR2 FYNNEI. V shed 4 bases, J shed 2 bases, and the junction held 1 base outside the gene matches. The DNA for the CDR3 is TGTGCCAGCAGTGGGACAGGGGGCGGCAATCAGCCCCAGCATTTT. It codes for CASSGTGGGNQPQHF.